This T cell receptor (beta chain) was found in a study of CD8 T cells in Susac syndrome. Study results and caveats: The authors acknowledged that their TCR sequencing and HLA analysis involved a relatively small number of individuals.

Stable or active relapsing-remitting multiple sclerosis, untreated and meeting revised McDonald criteria, defined the controls. TEMRA cells were FACS-enriched, while CD8+ and CD4+ T cells were negatively isolated. Random hexamers were used to reverse transcribe roughly 0.45 to 1 ug of RNA. Multiplex immunoSEQ PCR targeted 54 Vbeta and 13 Jbeta TCR beta segments. TCRdb re-derived calls from the immunoSEQ multiplex PCR reads in MiXCR, one entry per CDR3 protein. The data contain approximately 230,000 distinct CDR3 sequences, about 93% of them singletons. As concerns this clonotype: Its antigen is unidentified.

Germline CDR1 reads DFQATT; CDR2 reads SNEGSKA (reference sequence). The trim removed 7 bases at V and 4 bases at J, leaving 2 bases unmatched. The length of the CDR3 is 12 residues. This receptor was identified in a human donor with multiple sclerosis. Sequencing was carried out using CD4+ T cells from PBMCs. This chain connects TRBV20-1 to TRBJ2-5, with 11 bases identical to TRBD2. The CDR3, as DNA: TGCAGTGTTAGCGGGAGGGGAGAGACCCAGTACTTC. Protein sequence: CSVSGRGETQYF.